The source of this T cell receptor beta chain is a study of human T cells and chemical hapten exposure. The time point: patch test 3, about 24 weeks after DPC sensitization. Treatment specified: therapeutic diphenylcyclopropenone sensitization with weekly scalp DPC. Via MiXCR, TCRdb re-called the RACE reads, giving one row per CDR3 protein. The table shows about 90,000 distinct CDR3 sequences, with roughly a tenth occurring only once. This clonotype was observed many times. Source: whole blood, taken in connection with sensitization to the hapten diphenylcyclopropenone (DPC). The receptor's source is a woman aged 25 to 39 with alopecia areata. Some clones in this sample may be carry-over from other donors' samples.

CDR3 nucleotides: TGTGCCAGCAGTTACCGGGACCATAAAAACATTCAGTACTTC. It encodes CASSYRDHKNIQYF. The chain links TRBV6-5 to TRBJ2-4, with D tentatively TRBD1 or TRBD2 (5 bases each). In germline, CDR1 is MNHEY, CDR2 SVGAGI. V lost 2 bases and J 4 bases, leaving 9 bases between the germline ends. This CDR3 region has 14 residues.